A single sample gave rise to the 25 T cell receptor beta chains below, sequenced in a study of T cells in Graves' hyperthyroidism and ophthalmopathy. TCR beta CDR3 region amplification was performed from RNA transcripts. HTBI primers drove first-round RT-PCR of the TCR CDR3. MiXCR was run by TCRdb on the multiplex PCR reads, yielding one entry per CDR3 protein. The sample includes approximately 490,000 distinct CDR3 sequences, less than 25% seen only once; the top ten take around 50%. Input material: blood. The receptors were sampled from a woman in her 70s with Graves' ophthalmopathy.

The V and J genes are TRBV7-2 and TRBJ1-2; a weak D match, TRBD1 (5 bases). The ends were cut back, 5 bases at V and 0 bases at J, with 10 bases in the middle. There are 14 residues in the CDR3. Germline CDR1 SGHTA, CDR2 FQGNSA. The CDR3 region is CASSAQTANYGYTF. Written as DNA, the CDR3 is TGTGCCAGCAGCGCGCAGACAGCTAACTATGGCTACACCTTC.

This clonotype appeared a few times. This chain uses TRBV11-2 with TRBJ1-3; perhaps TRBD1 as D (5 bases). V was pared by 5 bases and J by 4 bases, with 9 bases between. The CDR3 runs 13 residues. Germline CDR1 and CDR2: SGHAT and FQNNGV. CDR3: CASSAHRGNTIYF. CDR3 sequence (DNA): TGTGCCAGCAGCGCCCACAGGGGAAACACCATATATTTT.

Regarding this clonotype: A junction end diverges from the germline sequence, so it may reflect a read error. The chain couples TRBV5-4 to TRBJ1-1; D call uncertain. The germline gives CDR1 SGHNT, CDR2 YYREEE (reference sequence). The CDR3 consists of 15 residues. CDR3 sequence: CASSLASGRNTEALF. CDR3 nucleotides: TGTGCCAGCAGCTTGGCCTCGGGGAGGAACACTGAAGCTCTCTTT.

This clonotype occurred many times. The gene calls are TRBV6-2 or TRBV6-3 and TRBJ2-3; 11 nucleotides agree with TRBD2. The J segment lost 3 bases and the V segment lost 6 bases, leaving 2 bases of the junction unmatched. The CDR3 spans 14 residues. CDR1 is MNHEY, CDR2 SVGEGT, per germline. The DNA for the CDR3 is TGTGCCAGCAGATCTAGCGGGAGGACAGATACGCAGTATTTT. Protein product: CASRSSGRTDTQYF.

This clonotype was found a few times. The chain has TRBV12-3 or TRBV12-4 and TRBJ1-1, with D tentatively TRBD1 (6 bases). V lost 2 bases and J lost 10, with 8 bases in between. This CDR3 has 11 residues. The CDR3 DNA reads TGTGCCAGCAGTTTAAGGGGGGGAGCTTTCTTT. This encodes CASSLRGGAFF.

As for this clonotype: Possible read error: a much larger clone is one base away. CDR3 amino acids: CAWSVQGPPLHF. CDR3 coding DNA: TGTGCCTGGAGTGTTCAGGGGCCACCCCTCCACTTT. V gene TRBV30 combines with J gene TRBJ1-6, with a possible D match to TRBD1 (6 bases). The V end was cut by 0 bases, the J end by 11 bases, with 8 bases between. The length of the CDR3 is 12 residues. Germline CDR1 is GTSNPN and CDR2 is SVGIG (reference sequence). Complete variable domain (other parts from reference TRBV30 and TRBJ1-6): SQTIHQWPATLVQPVGSPLSLECTVEGTSNPNLYWYRQAAGRGLQLLFYSVGIGQISSEVPQNLSASRPQDRQFILSSKKLLLSDSGFYLCAWSVQGPPLHFGNGTRLTVT.

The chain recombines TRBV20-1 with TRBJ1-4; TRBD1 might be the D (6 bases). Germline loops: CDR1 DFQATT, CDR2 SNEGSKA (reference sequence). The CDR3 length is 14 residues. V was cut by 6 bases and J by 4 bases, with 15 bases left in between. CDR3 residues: CSANRGGFNEKLFF. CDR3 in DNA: TGCAGTGCCAACAGAGGGGGTTTTAATGAAAAACTGTTTTTT.

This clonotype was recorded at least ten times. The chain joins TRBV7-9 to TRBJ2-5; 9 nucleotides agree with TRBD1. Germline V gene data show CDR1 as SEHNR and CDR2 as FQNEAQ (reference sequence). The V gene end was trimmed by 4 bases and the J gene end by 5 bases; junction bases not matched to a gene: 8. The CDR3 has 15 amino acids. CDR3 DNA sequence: TGTGCCAGCAGCTCAGGACAGGGGACCGTGGAGACCCAGTACTTC. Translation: CASSSGQGTVETQYF.

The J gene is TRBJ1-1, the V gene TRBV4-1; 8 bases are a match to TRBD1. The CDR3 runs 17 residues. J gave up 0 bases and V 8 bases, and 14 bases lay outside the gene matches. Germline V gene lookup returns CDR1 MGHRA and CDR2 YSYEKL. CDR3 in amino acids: CASQLGQGASMNTEAFF. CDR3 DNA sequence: TGCGCCAGCCAGCTCGGCCAGGGGGCTTCTATGAACACTGAAGCTTTCTTT.

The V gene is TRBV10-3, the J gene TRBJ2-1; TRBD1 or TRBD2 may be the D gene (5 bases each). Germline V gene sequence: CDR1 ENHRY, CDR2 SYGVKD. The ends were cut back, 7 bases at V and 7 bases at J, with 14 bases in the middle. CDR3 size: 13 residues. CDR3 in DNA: TGTGCCATCAAGTCTGGGACGATAAATGAGCAGTTCTTC. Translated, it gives CAIKSGTINEQFF.

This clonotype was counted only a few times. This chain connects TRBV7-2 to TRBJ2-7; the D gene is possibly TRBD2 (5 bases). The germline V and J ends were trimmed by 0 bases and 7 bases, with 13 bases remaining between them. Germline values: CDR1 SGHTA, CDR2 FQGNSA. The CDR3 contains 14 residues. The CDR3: CASSLATRPSEQYF. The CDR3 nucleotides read TGTGCCAGCAGCTTAGCAACTAGACCCTCGGAGCAGTACTTC. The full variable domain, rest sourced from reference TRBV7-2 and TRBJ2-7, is GAGVSQSPSNKVTEKGKDVELRCDPISGHTALYWYRQSLGQGLEFLIYFQGNSAPDKSGLPSDRFSAERTGGSVSTLTIQRTQQEDSAVYLCASSLATRPSEQYFGPGTRLTVT.

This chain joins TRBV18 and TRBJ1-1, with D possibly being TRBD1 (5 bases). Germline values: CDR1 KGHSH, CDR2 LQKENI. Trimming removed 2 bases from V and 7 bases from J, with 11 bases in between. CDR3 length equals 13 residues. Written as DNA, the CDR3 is TGTGCCAGCTCACCAACGGGTGGGGGTGAAGCTTTCTTT. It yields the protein CASSPTGGGEAFF.

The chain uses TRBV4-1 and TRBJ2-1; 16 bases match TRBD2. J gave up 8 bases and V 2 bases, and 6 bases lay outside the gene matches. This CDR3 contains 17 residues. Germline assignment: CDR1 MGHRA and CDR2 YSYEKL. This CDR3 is CASSQPGTSGRGDEQFF. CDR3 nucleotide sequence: TGCGCCAGCAGCCAACCTGGGACTAGCGGGAGGGGCGATGAGCAGTTCTTC.

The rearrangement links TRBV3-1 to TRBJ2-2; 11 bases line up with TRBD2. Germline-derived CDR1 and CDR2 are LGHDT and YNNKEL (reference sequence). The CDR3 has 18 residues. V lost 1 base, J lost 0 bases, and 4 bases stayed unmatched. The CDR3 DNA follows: TGTGCCAGCAGCCAAGCGGGGACTAGCGGCTCGAACACCGGGGAGCTGTTTTTT. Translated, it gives CASSQAGTSGSNTGELFF.

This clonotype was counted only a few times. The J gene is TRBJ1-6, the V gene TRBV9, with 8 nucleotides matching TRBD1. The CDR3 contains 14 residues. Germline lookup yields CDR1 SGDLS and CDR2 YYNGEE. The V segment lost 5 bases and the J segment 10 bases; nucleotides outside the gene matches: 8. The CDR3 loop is CASRRQGTGSPLHF. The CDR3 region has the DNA TGTGCCAGCAGAAGACAGGGGACGGGATCACCCCTCCACTTT.

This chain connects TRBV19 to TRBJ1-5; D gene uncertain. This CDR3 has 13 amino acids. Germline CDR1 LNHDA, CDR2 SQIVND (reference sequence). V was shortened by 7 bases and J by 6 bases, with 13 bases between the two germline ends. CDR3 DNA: TGTGCCAGTACTAATACCCCCGGTCAGCCCCAGCATTTT. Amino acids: CASTNTPGQPQHF. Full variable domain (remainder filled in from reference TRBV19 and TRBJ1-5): DGGITQSPKYLFRKEGQNVTLSCEQNLNHDAMYWYRQDPGQGLRLIYYSQIVNDFQKGDIAEGYSVSREKKESFPLTVTSAQKNPTAFYLCASTNTPGQPQHFGDGTRLSIL.

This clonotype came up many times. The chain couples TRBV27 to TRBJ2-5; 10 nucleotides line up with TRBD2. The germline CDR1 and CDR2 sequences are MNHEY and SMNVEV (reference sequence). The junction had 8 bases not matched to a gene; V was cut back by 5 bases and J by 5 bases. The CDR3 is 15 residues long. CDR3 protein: CASSPQSAGGETQYF. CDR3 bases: TGTGCCAGCAGTCCGCAATCAGCGGGAGGGGAGACCCAGTACTTC.

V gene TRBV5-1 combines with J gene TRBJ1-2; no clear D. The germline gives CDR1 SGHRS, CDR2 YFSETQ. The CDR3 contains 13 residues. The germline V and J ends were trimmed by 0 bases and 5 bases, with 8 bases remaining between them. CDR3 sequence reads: CASSLDLPYGYTF. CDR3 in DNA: TGCGCCAGCAGCTTGGACCTACCGTATGGCTACACCTTC.

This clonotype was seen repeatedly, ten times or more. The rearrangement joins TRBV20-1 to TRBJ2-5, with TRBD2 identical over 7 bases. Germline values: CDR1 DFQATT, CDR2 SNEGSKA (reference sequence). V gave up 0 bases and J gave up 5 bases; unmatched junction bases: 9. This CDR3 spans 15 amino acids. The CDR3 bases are TGCAGTGCTAGAGATTGGGCGGGAGCATCTGAGACCCAGTACTTC. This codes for CSARDWAGASETQYF.

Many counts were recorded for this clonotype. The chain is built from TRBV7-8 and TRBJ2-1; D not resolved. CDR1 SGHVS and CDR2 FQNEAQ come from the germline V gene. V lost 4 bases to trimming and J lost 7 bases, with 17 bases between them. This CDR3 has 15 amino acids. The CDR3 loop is CASSSSRYGVNEQFF. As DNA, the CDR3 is TGTGCCAGCAGCTCCTCCAGGTATGGTGTGAATGAGCAGTTCTTC. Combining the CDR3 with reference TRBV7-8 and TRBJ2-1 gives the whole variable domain GAGVSQSPRYKVAKRGQDVALRCDPISGHVSLFWYQQALGQGPEFLTYFQNEAQLDKSGLPSDRFFAERPEGSVSTLKIQRTQQEDSAVYLCASSSSRYGVNEQFFGPGTRLTVL.

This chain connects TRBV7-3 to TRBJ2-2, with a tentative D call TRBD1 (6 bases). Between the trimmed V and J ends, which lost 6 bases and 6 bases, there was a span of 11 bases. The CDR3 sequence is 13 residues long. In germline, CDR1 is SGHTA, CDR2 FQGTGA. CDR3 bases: TGTGCCAGCAGTAGGGGGACGTCCGGGGAGCTGTTTTTT. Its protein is CASSRGTSGELFF.

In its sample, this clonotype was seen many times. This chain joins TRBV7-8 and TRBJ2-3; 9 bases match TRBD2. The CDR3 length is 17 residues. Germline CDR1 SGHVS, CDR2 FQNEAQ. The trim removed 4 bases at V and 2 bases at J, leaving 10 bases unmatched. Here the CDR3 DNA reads TGTGCCAGCAGCTCGACGACTAGCGGTAGTTCCACAGATACGCAGTATTTT. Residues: CASSSTTSGSSTDTQYF.

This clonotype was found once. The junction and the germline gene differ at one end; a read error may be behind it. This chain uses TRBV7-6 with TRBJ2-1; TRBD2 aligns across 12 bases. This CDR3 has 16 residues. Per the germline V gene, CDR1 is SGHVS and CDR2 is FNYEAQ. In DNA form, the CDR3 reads TGTGTCAGCAGCTTAGAGGCTAGCGGGAGGGCCAATGAGCAGTTCTTC. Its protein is CVSSLEASGRANEQFF.

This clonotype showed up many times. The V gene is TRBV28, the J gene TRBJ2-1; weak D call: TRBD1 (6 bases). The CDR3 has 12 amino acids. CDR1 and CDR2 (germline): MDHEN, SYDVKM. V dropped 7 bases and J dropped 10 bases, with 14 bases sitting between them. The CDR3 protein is CASNRALREQFF. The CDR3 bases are TGTGCCAGCAACAGGGCGCTAAGAGAGCAGTTCTTC.

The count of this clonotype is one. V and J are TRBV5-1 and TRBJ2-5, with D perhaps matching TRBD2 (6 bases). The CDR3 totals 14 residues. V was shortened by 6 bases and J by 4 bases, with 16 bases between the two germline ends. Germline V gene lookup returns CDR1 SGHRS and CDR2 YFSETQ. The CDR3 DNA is TGCGCCAGCACCACCCGCGGGGTGGCAGAGACCCAGTACTTC. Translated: CASTTRGVAETQYF.